This T cell receptor beta chain is from a study of shared clonotypes between healthy human individuals. Broader study findings: Collection of samples was limited to blood; tissue repertoires likely differ.

Concerning this clone itself: The antigen is undetermined.

The study drew all its donors from Caucasian adults living in Nashville, Tennessee. Genomic DNA of every subset was divided equally among multiple immunoSEQ plates. Produced via immunoSEQ multiplex PCR; TCRdb's table is partial and in-frame only. Altogether fewer than 3 million clones are present, 80% to 95% being singletons, with the ten largest covering around 0.4%. This clonotype originated in a man between 18 and 35 years old in good health. Some clones in this sample may be carry-over from other donors' samples. The sample was naive CD4+ T cells from PBMCs. Subset of the sample: CD45RA+ positively selected.

CDR3 DNA: TGTGCCAGCAGCTTAGTCGGAGGGATTAGCAATCAGCCCCAGCATTTT. Its protein is CASSLVGGISNQPQHF. The gene calls are TRBV7-2 and TRBJ1-5; D ambiguous. Trimming took 1 base from V and 0 from J, leaving 10 bases between them. CDR1 is SGHTA, CDR2 FQGNSA, per germline. The CDR3 length is 16 residues.